These 21 T cell receptor beta chains originate from one sample sequenced in a study of blood T cell repertoires in COVID-19. Some clones are missing from TCRdb's copy, which holds only in-frame ones; the method was immunoSEQ multiplex PCR. This sample has 300,000 to 400,000 clones, with approximately 91% found just once. What was sequenced was peripheral blood. The receptor set was obtained from a woman aged 70-85 years with COVID-19, enrolled during active disease.

The chain recombines TRBV14 with TRBJ2-1; D remains unclear. Germline CDR1 is SGHDN and CDR2 is FVKESK. CDR3 length: 15 amino acids. The V gene lost 4 bases and the J gene lost 4 bases, with 14 bases spanning the gap. In DNA form, the CDR3 reads TGTGCCAGCAGCCGTGGGCCGACACCTTACAATGAGCAGTTCTTC. It encodes CASSRGPTPYNEQFF. The variable domain in full, completed from reference TRBV14 and TRBJ2-1, reads EAGVTQFPSHSVIEKGQTVTLRCDPISGHDNLYWYRRVMGKEIKFLLHFVKESKQDESGMPNNRFLAERTGGTYSTLKVQPAELEDSGVYFCASSRGPTPYNEQFFGPGTRLTVL.

CDR3: CASPPPGNNEQFF. In nucleotides, the CDR3 is TGTGCCAGTCCCCCCCCAGGGAACAATGAGCAGTTCTTC. The V and J genes are TRBV7-9 and TRBJ2-1; D possibly corresponds to TRBD1 (5 bases). CDR3 length: 13 amino acids. In germline, CDR1 is SEHNR, CDR2 FQNEAQ (reference sequence). V was cut by 9 bases and J by 5 bases, with 14 bases left in between. Full variable domain (remainder filled in from reference TRBV7-9 and TRBJ2-1): DTGVSQNPRHKITKRGQNVTFRCDPISEHNRLYWYRQTLGQGPEFLTYFQNEAQLEKSRLLSDRFSAERPKGSFSTLEIQRTEQGDSAMYLCASPPPGNNEQFFGPGTRLTVL.

The chain combines TRBV6-1 with TRBJ1-6; no clear D gene. Between the trimmed V and J ends, which lost 0 bases and 13 bases, there was a span of 10 bases. The CDR3 has 13 amino acids. The germline gives CDR1 MNHNS, CDR2 SASEGT. This CDR3 reads CASSEAGELPLHF. CDR3 sequence (DNA): TGTGCCAGCAGTGAAGCCGGGGAGCTCCCCCTCCACTTT.

The gene calls are TRBV21-1 and TRBJ2-7; TRBD2 is the table's D call, not checked against the DNA. TRBV21-1 is described as a pseudogene. This CDR3 has 13 residues. CDR3 DNA sequence: TGTGCCAGCAGCAAAAAGGAGGGGAACGAGCAGTACTTC. Its translation is CASSKKEGNEQYF.

The rearrangement uses TRBV20-1 and TRBJ2-5, with 9 positions matching TRBD1. This CDR3 region has 14 residues. The junction had 3 bases not matched to a gene; V was cut back by 3 bases and J by 1 base. From germline, CDR1 is DFQATT and CDR2 SNEGSKA (reference sequence). The CDR3 here is CSASNRGRQETQYF. Here the CDR3 DNA reads TGCAGTGCTAGTAACAGGGGGCGCCAAGAGACCCAGTACTTC.

The chain recombines TRBV7-9 with TRBJ1-5, with a tentative D call TRBD1 (6 bases). CDR3 size: 15 residues. Trimming pared 5 bases from V and 2 bases from J, leaving 13 bases between. CDR1 SEHNR and CDR2 FQNEAQ come from the germline V gene (reference sequence). Here the CDR3 DNA reads TGTGCCAGCAGCCATACAGGGTCGGGCAATCAGCCCCAGCATTTT. Its protein is CASSHTGSGNQPQHF.

The chain has TRBV24-1 and TRBJ2-3, with a weak D call TRBD2 (5 bases). The CDR3 contains 15 residues. Germline V gene sequence: CDR1 KGHDR, CDR2 SFDVKD. Trimming shortened V by 3 bases and J by 0 bases, and 9 bases separated the two germline ends. The CDR3 sequence is CATSDQEDSTDTQYF. DNA for the CDR3: TGTGCCACCAGTGATCAGGAGGACAGCACAGATACGCAGTATTTT.

The V and J genes are TRBV6-6 and TRBJ1-2, with 7 bases lining up with TRBD1. Germline loops: CDR1 MNHNY, CDR2 SVGAGI (reference sequence). This CDR3 contains 16 residues. The junction had 11 bases not matched to a gene; V was cut back by 7 bases and J by 0 bases. The CDR3 DNA is TGTGCCAGCACCAACCCTGGGACAGATTCTAACTATGGCTACACCTTC. Protein: CASTNPGTDSNYGYTF.

CDR3 residues: CASSLGGGDYNEQFF. The CDR3 coding sequence is TGTGCCAGCAGCTTGGGCGGGGGGGACTACAATGAGCAGTTCTTC. The V and J genes are TRBV5-4 and TRBJ2-1, with 9 bases lining up with TRBD2. Germline V gene lookup returns CDR1 SGHNT and CDR2 YYREEE (reference sequence). The trim removed 0 bases at V and 3 bases at J, leaving 1 base unmatched. The CDR3 loop spans 15 amino acids.

This sequence joins TRBV9 and TRBJ2-5, with 8 positions matching TRBD2. The V and J ends lost 4 bases and 1 base, in that order; junction bases with no gene match: 12. CDR1 SGDLS and CDR2 YYNGEE come from the germline V gene. The CDR3 sequence is 17 residues long. CDR3: CASSRGGLAGGQETQYF. CDR3 sequence (DNA): TGTGCCAGCAGCAGGGGAGGACTAGCTGGGGGCCAAGAGACCCAGTACTTC.

This clone was observed a few times. V usage is TRBV20-1 and J usage is TRBJ1-4, with TRBD1 matching 7 bases. Losses at the gene ends were 3 bases for V and 8 bases for J; bases not matched to a gene: 3. The V gene's germline CDR1 is DFQATT and CDR2 SNEGSKA (reference sequence). CDR3 length equals 12 residues. The CDR3 loop reads CSASEGAEKLFF. In nucleotides, the CDR3 is TGCAGTGCTAGTGAGGGGGCCGAAAAACTGTTTTTT.

V usage is TRBV7-9 and J usage is TRBJ1-4; a possible D gene is TRBD1 (6 bases). This CDR3 region has 19 residues. Trimming pared 4 bases from V and 0 bases from J, leaving 21 bases between. Germline loops: CDR1 SEHNR, CDR2 FQNEAQ (reference sequence). CDR3 sequence (DNA): TGTGCCAGCAGCTCCCCCATTTCGGGACAAACTGCAACTAATGAAAAACTGTTTTTT. As protein: CASSSPISGQTATNEKLFF.

V usage is TRBV7-2 and J usage is TRBJ2-1; 7 bases agree with TRBD2. Germline CDR1 SGHTA, CDR2 FQGNSA. The CDR3 sequence is 12 residues long. Trimming cost V 8 bases and J 7 bases; bases outside gene matches: 5. The CDR3 loop is CASAWGGNEQFF. In DNA, the CDR3 is TGTGCCAGCGCCTGGGGAGGGAATGAGCAGTTCTTC. The full variable domain, in which reference TRBV7-2 and TRBJ2-1 provide the parts outside the CDR3, is GAGVSQSPSNKVTEKGKDVELRCDPISGHTALYWYRQSLGQGLEFLIYFQGNSAPDKSGLPSDRFSAERTGGSVSTLTIQRTQQEDSAVYLCASAWGGNEQFFGPGTRLTVL.

The CDR3 DNA sequence: TGTGCTAGTGGTTCGACAGGGGGTCTTACAACTAATGAAAAACTGTTTTTT. Residues: CASGSTGGLTTNEKLFF. The J gene is TRBJ1-4, the V gene TRBV12-5; TRBD1 aligns across 9 bases. Germline V gene sequence: CDR1 LGHNT, CDR2 FRNRAP. Germline trimming cut 4 bases from V and 0 bases from J; bases unmatched to any gene: 6. The CDR3 length is 17 residues.

The chain joins TRBV19 to TRBJ1-5; no clear D. This CDR3 has 15 residues. Germline CDR1 LNHDA, CDR2 SQIVND (reference sequence). V lost 5 bases to trimming and J lost 0 bases, with 11 bases between them. In DNA, the CDR3 is TGTGCCAGTAGTCTACGGAGTTCTAGCAATCAGCCCCAGCATTTT. Its translation is CASSLRSSSNQPQHF. Based on the CDR3 plus reference TRBV19 and TRBJ1-5, the full variable domain is DGGITQSPKYLFRKEGQNVTLSCEQNLNHDAMYWYRQDPGQGLRLIYYSQIVNDFQKGDIAEGYSVSREKKESFPLTVTSAQKNPTAFYLCASSLRSSSNQPQHFGDGTRLSIL.

This chain connects TRBV23-1 to TRBJ2-7, with 8 bases lining up with TRBD1. TRBV23-1 is classed as an ORF, of uncertain function. This CDR3 contains 15 residues. Trimming cost V 4 bases and J 2 bases; bases outside gene matches: 7. The CDR3 here is CASSPSDREAYEQYF. CDR3 nucleotide sequence: TGCGCCAGCAGTCCCTCGGACAGGGAAGCCTACGAGCAGTACTTC.

The genes are TRBV5-1 and TRBJ2-3; TRBD2 matches 9 bases. This CDR3 is 15 amino acids long. V was pared by 6 bases and J by 1 base, with 6 bases of the junction left unmatched. Germline V gene data show CDR1 as SGHRS and CDR2 as YFSETQ. CDR3 nucleotide sequence: TGCGCCAGCAACGTCCAGCGGGGGGGCACAGATACGCAGTATTTT. Translation: CASNVQRGGTDTQYF.

The CDR3 sequence is CASSMSAGVTGELFF. In nucleotides, the CDR3 is TGTGCCAGTAGTATGTCAGCCGGGGTCACCGGGGAGCTGTTTTTT. The rearrangement uses TRBV19 and TRBJ2-2; perhaps TRBD2 as D (5 bases). Trimming pared 3 bases from V and 4 bases from J, leaving 12 bases between. From germline, CDR1 is LNHDA and CDR2 SQIVND (reference sequence). This CDR3 contains 15 residues.

The J gene is TRBJ2-3, the V gene TRBV6-1, with D uncertain. Germline assignment: CDR1 MNHNS and CDR2 SASEGT. V was clipped by 2 bases and J by 4 bases, with 7 bases between them. This CDR3 is 13 amino acids long. The CDR3 sequence: CASSETYADTQYF. For the CDR3, the DNA is TGTGCCAGCAGTGAAACCTATGCAGATACGCAGTATTTT.

The rearrangement joins TRBV27 to TRBJ1-4, with 9 bases aligning to TRBD1. The germline CDR1 and CDR2 sequences are MNHEY and SMNVEV (reference sequence). The CDR3 spans 15 residues. J gave up 8 bases and V 6 bases, and 10 bases lay outside the gene matches. The chain's CDR3 is CASRHHRDRAEKLFF. The CDR3 bases are TGTGCCAGCAGACACCACCGGGACAGGGCCGAAAAACTGTTTTTT.

The V call is TRBV6-1, the J call TRBJ1-2; tentative D call: TRBD1 (6 bases). The CDR3 length is 14 residues. The V gene's germline CDR1 is MNHNS and CDR2 SASEGT. Between the trimmed V and J ends, which lost 5 bases and 5 bases, there was a span of 15 bases. CDR3 sequence: CASSYRQVWYGYTF. The CDR3 region has the DNA TGTGCCAGCAGTTATCGACAGGTTTGGTATGGCTACACCTTC.